The present entry profiles one TCR beta chain with its context. What it recognizes is unknown. The germline and genes are mouse ones. The read finishes 1 residue shy of the CDR3 end, and the germline J gene is used to complete it. Clones were read by immunoSEQ multiplex PCR, and TCRdb kept only the in-frame ones, dropping some. The table includes about 2,200 clones, approximately 60% detected once. As to time point: mouse harvest day 7 after allogeneic transplant. Tail vein injection delivered 10^7 T-cell-depleted bone marrow cells and 10^6 splenic CD5+ T cells. Tissues came from B6→BALB/c major-mismatch GVHD mice at day 7 or 14. This entry comes from a study of tissue T cells after allogeneic stem cell transplantation. The CDR3 has 15 residues. Germline CDR1 reads KGHPV; CDR2 reads FQNQEV (reference sequence). V dropped 0 bases and J dropped 4 bases, with 10 bases sitting between them. Study observations and caveats: Some tissue clones might be persisting host cells; their alloreactivity or antigen specificity was not determined. Anatomically similar tissues had similar TCR repertoires within each patient. Motif-based clustering found tissue-specific repertoire signatures shared across patients, though few clones were shared.

Sequenced input: spleen. The sequence was collected from a female BALB/c mouse given C57BL/6 T cells with graft-versus-host disease after an allogeneic hematopoietic cell transplant. This chain joins TRBV26 and TRBJ1-3; possibly TRBD1 for D (6 bases). The CDR3 region is CASSLSSGGGNTLYF. CDR3 bases read: TGTGCCAGCAGTCTGTCGTCGGGGGGCGGAAATACGCTCTAT.